This TCR beta chain was captured by sequencing in a study of T cell responses to AZD1222 COVID-19 vaccine. The study, taken as a whole, reports: Repertoires were obtained solely post-peak T cell response.

Trimming removed 1 base from V and 4 bases from J; junction bases left unmatched: 4. The CDR3 has 15 amino acids. The V gene's germline CDR1 is LGHNA and CDR2 YSLEER. Analysis merged second doses at about 4 or about 12 weeks. Profiling relied on immunoSEQ multiplex PCR, and the TCRdb table lists in-frame clones only, not all of them. Of about 140,000 clones in the sample, 85% to 95% were seen once. Turning to this clone: Its antigen is as yet unknown.

The sample in question was peripheral blood, obtained 28 days after the second AZD1222 dose. V and J are TRBV4-3 and TRBJ2-5, with TRBD1 matching 9 bases. The source of this sequence is an adult who received the AZD1222 COVID-19 vaccine. The CDR3 region has the DNA TGCGCCAGCAGCCAAGTACAGGGGGCAGGAGAGACCCAGTACTTC. As protein: CASSQVQGAGETQYF.